This section outlines one TCR beta chain sequence together with its context. The target antigen is unknown. The data were taken from a study of shared clonotypes between healthy human individuals. Background on the study: Donor composition was two women and three men, aged 18 to 49. Study results and limitations: Larger richness was generally estimated for naive than memory subsets.

Nashville, Tennessee was home to all donors, who were Caucasian adults. The table came from immunoSEQ multiplex PCR; TCRdb's copy has only in-frame clones and leaves some out. The sample includes about 1.1 million clones, 70% to 80% of them seen just once. Sequenced sample: memory CD4+ T cells from PBMCs. Subset here: CD45RA-negative fraction. The TCR originated in a man younger than 35 in good health. Some clones in this sample may be carry-over from other donors' samples.

The CDR3: CASLDRWEQYF. CDR3 nucleotide sequence: TGTGCCAGCCTTGACAGATGGGAGCAGTACTTC. The V and J genes are TRBV28 and TRBJ2-7, with a weak D call TRBD1 (5 bases). Germline loops: CDR1 MDHEN, CDR2 SYDVKM. V lost 8 bases and J lost 7, with 12 bases in between. This CDR3 has 11 amino acids. The full variable domain, its missing parts supplied by reference TRBV28 and TRBJ2-7, is DVKVTQSSRYLVKRTGEKVFLECVQDMDHENMFWYRQDPGLGLRLIYFSYDVKMKEKGDIPEGYSVSREKKERFSLILESASTNQTSMYLCASLDRWEQYFGPGTRLTVT.